A single sample is the source of the 9 T cell receptor beta chains below, sequenced in a study of vaccination and CD4 T cells after COVID-19. Time point given: late sampling 161 to 241 days after vaccination in a few convalescent patients. Described treatment: roughly 10-day PBMC culture with coronavirus spike peptide pools or control peptides (ViraFEST assay). Antigen specificity for these receptors is unknown. Sequenced with the Oncomine TCR Beta short-read assay was DNA taken from cultured CD4+ T cells. TCRdb re-analysed the PCR reads in MiXCR, keeping a single row per CDR3 protein. The sample carries tens of thousands of distinct CDR3 sequences, 40% to 50% recorded once. Sample: CD4+ T cells from blood, cultured in vitro, taken about 7 months after SARS-CoV-2 vaccination. The source is a human donor who had recovered from COVID-19.

This clonotype has more than one count but fewer than ten. This sequence joins TRBV7-2 and TRBJ1-2; no clear D. The CDR3 contains 13 residues. V was cut by 5 bases and J by 0 bases, with 7 bases left in between. CDR1 is SGHTA, CDR2 FQGNSA, per germline. Written as DNA, the CDR3 is TGTGCCAGCAGCCACGGACCTAACTATGGCTACACCTTC. Its translation is CASSHGPNYGYTF.

This clonotype showed up just a few times. J is TRBJ2-1 and V is TRBV20-1; D unresolved. Germline V gives CDR1 DFQATT, CDR2 SNEGSKA (reference sequence). The CDR3 extends over 14 amino acids. The V end was cut by 0 bases, the J end by 8 bases, with 14 bases between. The CDR3 DNA reads TGCAGTGCTAGAGAGGCCCAGGCCATGGATGAGCAGTTCTTC. Protein sequence: CSAREAQAMDEQFF.

The chain uses TRBV21-1 and TRBJ1-2; the table gives TRBD1 as D, unverified against the DNA. TRBV21-1 is an annotated pseudogene. There are 14 residues in the CDR3. CDR3 sequence reads: CASSSRTANYGYTF. CDR3 bases: TGTGCCAGCAGCTCCCGGACAGCGAACTATGGCTACACCTTC.

This chain connects TRBV2 to TRBJ1-5, with D hard to call. CDR1 and CDR2 (germline): SNHLY, FYNNEI. The CDR3 extends over 12 amino acids. The germline V and J ends were trimmed by 6 bases and 3 bases, with 6 bases remaining between them. In nucleotides, the CDR3 is TGTGCCAGCAGAATTGTCAATCAGCCCCAGCATTTT. Amino acid sequence: CASRIVNQPQHF.

This clonotype showed up just a few times. This chain uses TRBV7-4 with TRBJ2-2, with 7 bases identical to TRBD2. The CDR3 covers 18 residues. V was clipped by 5 bases and J by 6 bases; unmatched bases: 18. Germline lookup yields CDR1 SGHVT and CDR2 SQSDAQ. The CDR3 loop is CASSASGVSPHGAGELFF. The CDR3 DNA is TGTGCCAGCAGCGCGAGCGGGGTATCACCCCACGGGGCCGGGGAGCTGTTTTTT.

The chain is built from TRBV5-4 and TRBJ2-7; no definite D call. CDR1 is SGHNT and CDR2 is YYREEE in the germline V gene (reference sequence). Trimming pared 4 bases from V and 2 bases from J, leaving 13 bases between. This CDR3 is 14 amino acids long. The CDR3 is CASSQTGQPYEQYF. The DNA of the CDR3 is TGTGCCAGCAGCCAAACCGGGCAGCCCTACGAGCAGTACTTC.

This clonotype was detected only once. The rearrangement uses TRBV28 and TRBJ2-7, with D perhaps matching TRBD1 (6 bases). Germline V CDR1 and CDR2: MDHEN, SYDVKM. This CDR3 comprises 17 residues. V was cut by 3 bases and J by 3 bases, with 21 bases left in between. In DNA form, the CDR3 reads TGTGCCAGCAGTTTGGCCCCGGGACAAGGGGGTGGCTACGAGCAGTACTTC. It codes for CASSLAPGQGGGYEQYF.

This chain joins TRBV4-2 and TRBJ1-1, with a possible D match to TRBD1 (5 bases). The CDR3 runs to 14 residues. Germline V lookup: CDR1 LGHNA, CDR2 YNFKEQ. Between the trimmed V and J ends, which lost 0 bases and 0 bases, there was a span of 5 bases. The CDR3 sequence is CASSQDRVNTEAFF. The CDR3 nucleotides read TGTGCCAGCAGCCAAGACAGGGTGAACACTGAAGCTTTCTTT.

This clonotype has more than one count but fewer than ten. This sequence joins TRBV20-1 and TRBJ1-1; TRBD1 matches at 8 bases. Trimming cost V 6 bases and J 3 bases; bases outside gene matches: 6. The CDR3 spans 13 residues. Looked up from germline, CDR1 is DFQATT and CDR2 is SNEGSKA (reference sequence). The CDR3 is CSATTGADTEAFF. In nucleotides, the CDR3 is TGCAGTGCAACGACAGGGGCTGACACTGAAGCTTTCTTT.